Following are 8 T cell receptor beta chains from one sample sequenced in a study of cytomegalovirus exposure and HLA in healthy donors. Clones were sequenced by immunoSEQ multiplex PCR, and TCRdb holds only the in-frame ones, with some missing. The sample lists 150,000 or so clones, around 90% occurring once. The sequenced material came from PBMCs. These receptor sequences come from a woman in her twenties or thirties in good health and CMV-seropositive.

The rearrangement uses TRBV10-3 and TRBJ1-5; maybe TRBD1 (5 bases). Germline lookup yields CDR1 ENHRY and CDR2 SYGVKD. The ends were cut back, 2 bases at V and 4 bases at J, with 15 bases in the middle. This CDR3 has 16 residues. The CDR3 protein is CAISEGPGGGNQPQHF. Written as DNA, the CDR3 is TGTGCCATCAGTGAGGGCCCTGGCGGGGGGAATCAGCCCCAGCATTTT.

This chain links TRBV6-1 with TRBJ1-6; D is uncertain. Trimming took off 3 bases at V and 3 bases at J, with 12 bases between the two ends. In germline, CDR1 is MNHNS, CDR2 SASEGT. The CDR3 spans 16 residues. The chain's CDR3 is CASSDSPVGYNSPLHF. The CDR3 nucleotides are TGTGCCAGCAGTGATAGCCCTGTAGGCTATAATTCACCCCTCCACTTT.

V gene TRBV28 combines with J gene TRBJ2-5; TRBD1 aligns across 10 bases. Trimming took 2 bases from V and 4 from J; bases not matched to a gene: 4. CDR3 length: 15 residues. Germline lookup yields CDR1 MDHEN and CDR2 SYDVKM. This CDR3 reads CASSLPGQGRETQYF. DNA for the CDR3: TGTGCCAGCAGTTTACCGGGACAGGGGCGAGAGACCCAGTACTTC.

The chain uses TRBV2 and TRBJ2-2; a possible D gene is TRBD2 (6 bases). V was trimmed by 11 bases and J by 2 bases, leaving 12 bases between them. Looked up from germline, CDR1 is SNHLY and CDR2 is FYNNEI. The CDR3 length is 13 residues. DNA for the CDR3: TGTGCCGATCGCGGGACTAACACCGGGGAGCTGTTTTTT. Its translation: CADRGTNTGELFF.

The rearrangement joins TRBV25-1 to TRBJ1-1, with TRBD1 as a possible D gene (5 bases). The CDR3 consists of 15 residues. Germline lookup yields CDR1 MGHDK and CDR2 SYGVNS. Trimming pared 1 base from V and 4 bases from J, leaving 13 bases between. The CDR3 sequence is CASSESLGGLTEAFF. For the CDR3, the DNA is TGTGCCAGCAGTGAATCTTTGGGGGGTCTCACTGAAGCTTTCTTT.

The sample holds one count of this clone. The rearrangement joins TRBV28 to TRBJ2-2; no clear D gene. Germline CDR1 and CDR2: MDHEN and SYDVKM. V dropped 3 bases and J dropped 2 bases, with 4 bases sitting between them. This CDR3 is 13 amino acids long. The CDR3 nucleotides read TGTGCCAGCAGTTTTATAAACACCGGGGAGCTGTTTTTT. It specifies CASSFINTGELFF.

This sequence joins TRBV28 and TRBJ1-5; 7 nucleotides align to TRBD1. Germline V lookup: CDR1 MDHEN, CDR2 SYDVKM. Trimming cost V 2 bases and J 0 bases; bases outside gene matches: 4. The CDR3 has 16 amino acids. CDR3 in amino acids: CASSLGQVNSNQPQHF. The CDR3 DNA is TGTGCCAGCAGTTTAGGACAGGTTAATAGCAATCAGCCCCAGCATTTT.

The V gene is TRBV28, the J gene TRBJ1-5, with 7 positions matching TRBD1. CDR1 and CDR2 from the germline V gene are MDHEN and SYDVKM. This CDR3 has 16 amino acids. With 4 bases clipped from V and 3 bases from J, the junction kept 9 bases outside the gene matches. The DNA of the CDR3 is TGTGCCAGCAGTTGGGGGACAGTGAGGATCAATCAGCCCCAGCATTTT. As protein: CASSWGTVRINQPQHF.